This is a list of T cell receptor beta chains from one sample in a study of blood T cell repertoires in COVID-19. Using immunoSEQ multiplex PCR, the repertoire was profiled, and TCRdb retains in-frame clones only, with some absent. Of over 90,000 clones in the sample, over 75% were seen once. Specimen: peripheral blood. The receptors derive from a human donor in a cohort sampled during active COVID-19. The CDR3 runs from the conserved cysteine through the conserved F or W. D genes are given only for firm matches. Not every row has a clone size; where given, it reads once, few, many or a size class.

clone_size	v_call	j_call	d_call	cdr3_nt	cdr3_aa
NA	TRBV30	TRBJ2-7	NA	TGTGCCTGGAGCCGGATTCCGGACTTCCCCGAGCAGTACTTC	CAWSRIPDFPEQYF
NA	TRBV9	TRBJ1-4	NA	TGTGCCAGCAGCGTAGGGGCGGGAGCAACTAATGAAAAACTGTTTTTT	CASSVGAGATNEKLFF
NA	TRBV7-6	TRBJ1-6	NA	TGTGCCAGCAGCTTAGTAGACAGCACCTCCTCACCCCTCCACTTT	CASSLVDSTSSPLHF
NA	TRBV9	TRBJ1-6	NA	TGTGCCAGCAGCGTAGAAGGAGCGCCGGGTTCACCCCTCCACTTT	CASSVEGAPGSPLHF
NA	TRBV9	TRBJ2-1	NA	TGTGCCAGCAGCGTATACGAGTTAGGGGTTGAGCAGTTCTTC	CASSVYELGVEQFF
NA	TRBV7-9	TRBJ2-7	TRBD1	TGTGCCAGCAGCTTGGGACAGGTCTACGAGCAGTACTTC	CASSLGQVYEQYF
NA	TRBV5-4	TRBJ1-4	NA	TGTGCCAGCATGGACAGAGAAAATGAAAAACTGTTTTTT	CASMDRENEKLFF
NA	TRBV3-1/TRBV3-2	TRBJ1-6	TRBD1	TGTGCCAGCAGCCCTTGGACAGGGGGCGGGAATTCACCCCTCCACTTT	CASSPWTGGGNSPLHF
NA	TRBV4-2	TRBJ2-7	NA	TGTGCCAGCAGCCAAGATTATTCAGGCTACGAGCAGTACTTC	CASSQDYSGYEQYF
once	TRBV10-3	TRBJ1-1	NA	TGTGCCATCAGTGCACAACAGGGATACACTGAAGCTTTCTTT	CAISAQQGYTEAFF
NA	TRBV28	TRBJ1-3	TRBD1	TGTGCCACCCAGGGGGCAACTGGAAACACCATATATTTT	CATQGATGNTIYF
NA	TRBV7-9	TRBJ2-2	TRBD2	TGTGCCAGCAGCTCCGGACTAGCGGGGGGGTCTTGGACCGGGGAGCTGTTTTTT	CASSSGLAGGSWTGELFF
once	TRBV7-8	TRBJ1-4	TRBD1	TGTGCCAGCAGCTTAAGGGGAAACAGGGGAGGCGAAAAACTGTTTTTT	CASSLRGNRGGEKLFF
many	TRBV5-1	TRBJ1-1	NA	TGCGCCAGCAGCTCGATTTACGATACAGGTTACGATGAAGCTTTCTTT	CASSSIYDTGYDEAFF
NA	TRBV10-1	TRBJ1-1	NA	TGCGCCAGCAGTGTGATCCCAGAGAACACTGAAGCTTTCTTT	CASSVIPENTEAFF
once	TRBV7-2	TRBJ1-2	NA	TGTGCCAGCAGCTTACGACAGGTTACAAGTGGCTACACCTTC	CASSLRQVTSGYTF
NA	TRBV28	TRBJ2-4	NA	TGTGCCAGCACCCCCGGGGGAGGTGGGAGAAACATTCAGTACTTC	CASTPGGGGRNIQYF
NA	TRBV3-1/TRBV3-2	TRBJ1-2	NA	TGTGCCAGCAGCCAGCCGCAGACAGGTCTTTATGGCTACACCTTC	CASSQPQTGLYGYTF
NA	TRBV14	TRBJ2-5	TRBD1	TGTGCCAGCAGCCAATGGACAGGTGGAGAGACCCAGTACTTC	CASSQWTGGETQYF
NA	TRBV6-1	TRBJ2-7	NA	TGTGCCAGCAGTGAAAGAGGGCGTGAGCAGTACTTC	CASSERGREQYF
NA	TRBV9	TRBJ2-3	TRBD2	TGTGCCAGCAGCGTGACTAGCGGGGGCCCAGATACGCAGTATTTT	CASSVTSGGPDTQYF
NA	TRBV2	TRBJ2-2	NA	TGTGCCAGCAGTGATAGAAGAGGTACCGGGGAGCTGTTTTTT	CASSDRRGTGELFF
NA	TRBV19	TRBJ1-6	NA	TGTGCCAGTAGTATAGGCGGAGCAGAAAGTTATAATTCACCCCTCCACTTT	CASSIGGAESYNSPLHF
once	TRBV6-4	TRBJ1-2	NA	TGTGCCAGCAGTGACGGGGGGAACTATGGCTACACCTTC	CASSDGGNYGYTF
NA	TRBV4-1	TRBJ1-1	NA	TGCGCCAGCAGCCAAGGGGCAGTGAACACTGAAGCTTTCTTT	CASSQGAVNTEAFF
NA	TRBV24-1	TRBJ2-2	NA	TGTGCCACCAGTGATTCAGGGGCCACCGGGGAGCTGTTTTTT	CATSDSGATGELFF
NA	TRBV6-2/TRBV6-3	TRBJ1-1	NA	TGTGCCAGCAGTCGAGAGGTTATTTGGACTGAAGCTTTCTTT	CASSREVIWTEAFF
once	TRBV6-2/TRBV6-3	TRBJ2-1	TRBD1	TGTGCCAGCAGTTACTGGGTACAGGGGGCAGACTCCCGCTCCTACAATGAGCAGTTCTTC	CASSYWVQGADSRSYNEQFF
NA	TRBV7-2	TRBJ1-1	NA	TGTGCCAGCAGCCCGCAGGGTCGCCGAACTGAAGCTTTCTTT	CASSPQGRRTEAFF
few	TRBV5-1	TRBJ1-1	NA	TGCGCCAGCAGCTTACAGGGATTTTACACTGAAGCTTTCTTT	CASSLQGFYTEAFF
NA	TRBV4-1	TRBJ2-3	NA	TGCGCCAGCAGCCAAGGGTTGAGGTGGGGGGGCCAAGATACGCAGTATTTT	CASSQGLRWGGQDTQYF